This T cell receptor (beta chain) was found in a study of patients and donors after allogeneic stem cell transplantation. TCRdb re-derived calls from the RT-PCR reads in MiXCR, one entry per CDR3 protein. The profile shows 150,000 to 200,000 distinct CDR3 sequences, around 28% of them singletons. This CDR3 comprises 14 residues. From germline, CDR1 is MNHEY and CDR2 SVGAGI. V was clipped by 3 bases and J by 3 bases, with 11 bases between them. This clonotype has at least ten counts. The clonotype originates from a human donor who was either an allogeneic HSCT recipient or a stem cell or donor lymphocyte infusion donor (not recorded which). It is not recorded whose cells these are; they may come from a transplant donor. V and J are TRBV6-5 and TRBJ1-1; maybe TRBD1 (6 bases). Input material: blood, either unsorted or a sorted T cell fraction (not recorded which). The DNA of the CDR3 is TGTGCCAGCAGTTATCAGGGGTTCGACACTGAAGCTTTCTTT. This translates into CASSYQGFDTEAFF.